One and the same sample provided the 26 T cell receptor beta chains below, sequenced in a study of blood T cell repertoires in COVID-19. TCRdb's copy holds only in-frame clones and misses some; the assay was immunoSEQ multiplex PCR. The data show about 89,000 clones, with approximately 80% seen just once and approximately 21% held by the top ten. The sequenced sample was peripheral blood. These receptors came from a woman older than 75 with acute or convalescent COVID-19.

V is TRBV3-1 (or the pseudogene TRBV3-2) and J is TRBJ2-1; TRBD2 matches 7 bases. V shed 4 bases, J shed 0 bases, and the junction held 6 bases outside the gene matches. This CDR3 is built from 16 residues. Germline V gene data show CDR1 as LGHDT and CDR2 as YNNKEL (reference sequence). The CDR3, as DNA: TGTGCCAGCAGCCGTCGGGGGGAAAGCTCCTACAATGAGCAGTTCTTC. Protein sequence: CASSRRGESSYNEQFF.

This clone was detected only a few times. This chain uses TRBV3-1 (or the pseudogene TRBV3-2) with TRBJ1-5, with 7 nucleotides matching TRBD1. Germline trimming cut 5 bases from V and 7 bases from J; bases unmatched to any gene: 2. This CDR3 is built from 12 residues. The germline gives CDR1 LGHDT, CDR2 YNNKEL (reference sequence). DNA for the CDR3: TGTGCCAGCAGCGTACAGGGGCAGCCCCAGCATTTT. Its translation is CASSVQGQPQHF.

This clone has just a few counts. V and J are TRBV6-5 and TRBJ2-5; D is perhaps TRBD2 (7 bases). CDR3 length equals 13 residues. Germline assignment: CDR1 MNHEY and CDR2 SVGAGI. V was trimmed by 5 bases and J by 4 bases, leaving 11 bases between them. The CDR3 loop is CASSQGRGETQYF. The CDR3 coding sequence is TGTGCCAGCAGTCAGGGGAGGGGAGAGACCCAGTACTTC.

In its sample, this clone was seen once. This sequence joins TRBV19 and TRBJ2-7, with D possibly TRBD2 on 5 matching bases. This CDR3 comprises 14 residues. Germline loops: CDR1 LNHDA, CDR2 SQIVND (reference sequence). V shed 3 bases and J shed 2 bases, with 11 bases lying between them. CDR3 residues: CASSIAGTTYEQYF. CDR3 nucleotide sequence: TGTGCCAGTAGTATTGCGGGTACCACCTACGAGCAGTACTTC.

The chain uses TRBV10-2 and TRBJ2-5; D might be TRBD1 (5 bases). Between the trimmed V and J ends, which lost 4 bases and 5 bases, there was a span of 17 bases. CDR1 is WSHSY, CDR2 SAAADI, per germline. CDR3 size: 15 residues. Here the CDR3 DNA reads TGCGCCAGCAGTGTCCCAGGGCTGGGTTACGAGACCCAGTACTTC. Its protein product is CASSVPGLGYETQYF.

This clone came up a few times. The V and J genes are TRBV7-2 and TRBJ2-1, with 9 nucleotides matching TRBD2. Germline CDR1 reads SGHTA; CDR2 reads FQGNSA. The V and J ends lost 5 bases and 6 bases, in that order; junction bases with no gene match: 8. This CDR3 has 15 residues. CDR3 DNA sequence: TGTGCCAGCAGCCCGGGGACTAGCAGAATCAATGAGCAGTTCTTC. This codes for CASSPGTSRINEQFF.

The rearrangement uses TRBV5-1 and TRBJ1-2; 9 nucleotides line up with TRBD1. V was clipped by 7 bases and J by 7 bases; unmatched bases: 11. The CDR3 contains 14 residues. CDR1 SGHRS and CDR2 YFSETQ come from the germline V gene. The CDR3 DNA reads TGCGCCAGCTTTCCGGACAGGGGTTTTGGTGGCTACACCTTC. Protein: CASFPDRGFGGYTF.

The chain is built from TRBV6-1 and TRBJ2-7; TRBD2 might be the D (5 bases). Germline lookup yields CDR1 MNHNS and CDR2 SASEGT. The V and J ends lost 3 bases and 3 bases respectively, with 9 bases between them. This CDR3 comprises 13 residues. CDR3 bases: TGTGCCAGCAGTGAGGAGGTGGGCTACGAGCAGTACTTC. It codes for CASSEEVGYEQYF.

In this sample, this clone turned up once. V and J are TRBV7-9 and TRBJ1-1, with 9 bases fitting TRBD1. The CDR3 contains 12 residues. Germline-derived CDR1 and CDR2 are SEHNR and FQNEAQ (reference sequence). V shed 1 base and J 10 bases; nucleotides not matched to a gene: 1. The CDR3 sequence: CASSLGQGGAFF. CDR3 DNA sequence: TGTGCCAGCAGCTTAGGACAGGGGGGAGCTTTCTTT.

CDR3 residues: CASRSTGGGVWVHEQFF. CDR3 DNA sequence: TGTGCCAGCAGGAGTACGGGAGGGGGAGTTTGGGTCCATGAGCAGTTCTTC. The rearrangement uses TRBV11-2 and TRBJ2-1; 8 bases map to TRBD2. The CDR3 is 17 amino acids. Germline lookup yields CDR1 SGHAT and CDR2 FQNNGV. After removal of 6 bases from V and 8 bases from J, the junction contained 18 bases not matched to a gene.

This CDR3 reads CASSLGGGQFF. As DNA, the CDR3 is TGTGCCAGCAGCTTGGGGGGAGGGCAGTTCTTC. The chain couples TRBV7-9 to TRBJ2-1; the D gene is possibly TRBD2 (6 bases). The CDR3 runs to 11 residues. Germline CDR1 reads SEHNR; CDR2 reads FQNEAQ (reference sequence). V lost 3 bases and J lost 12, with 9 bases in between.

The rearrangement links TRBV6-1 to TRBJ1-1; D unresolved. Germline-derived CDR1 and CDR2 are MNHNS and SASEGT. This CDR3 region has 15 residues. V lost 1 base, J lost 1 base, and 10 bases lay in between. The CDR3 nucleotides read TGTGCCAGCAGTGAAGTTAGGAGCGCGAACACTGAAGCTTTCTTT. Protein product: CASSEVRSANTEAFF.

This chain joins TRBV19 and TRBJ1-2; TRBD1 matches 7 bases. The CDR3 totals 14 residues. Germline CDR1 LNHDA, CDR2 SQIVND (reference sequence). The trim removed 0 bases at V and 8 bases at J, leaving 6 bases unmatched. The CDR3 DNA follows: TGTGCCAGTAGTATAGATGACAGGGTGGGCGGCTACACCTTC. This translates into CASSIDDRVGGYTF.

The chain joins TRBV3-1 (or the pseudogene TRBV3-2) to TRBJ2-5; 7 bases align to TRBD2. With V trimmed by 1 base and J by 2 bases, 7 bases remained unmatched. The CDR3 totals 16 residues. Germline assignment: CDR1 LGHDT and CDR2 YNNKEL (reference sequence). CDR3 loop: CASSQGAGVKQETQYF. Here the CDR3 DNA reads TGTGCCAGCAGCCAAGGGGCGGGGGTGAAGCAAGAGACCCAGTACTTC.

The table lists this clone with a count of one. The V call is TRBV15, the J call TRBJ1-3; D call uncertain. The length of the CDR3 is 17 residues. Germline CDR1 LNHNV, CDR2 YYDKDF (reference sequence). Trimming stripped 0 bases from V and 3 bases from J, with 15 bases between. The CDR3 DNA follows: TGTGCCACCAGCAGAGATCTGGCGGTTTTGGGTGGAAACACCATATATTTT. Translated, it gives CATSRDLAVLGGNTIYF.

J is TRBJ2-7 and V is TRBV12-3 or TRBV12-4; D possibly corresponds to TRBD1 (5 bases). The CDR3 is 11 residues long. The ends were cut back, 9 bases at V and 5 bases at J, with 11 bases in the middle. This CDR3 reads CASSRGDEQYF. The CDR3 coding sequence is TGTGCCAGTTCAAGGGGTGACGAGCAGTACTTC.

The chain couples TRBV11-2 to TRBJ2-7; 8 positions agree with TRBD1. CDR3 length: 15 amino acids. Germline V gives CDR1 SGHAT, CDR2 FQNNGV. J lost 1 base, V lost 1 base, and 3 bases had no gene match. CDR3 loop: CASSLVTGASYEQYF. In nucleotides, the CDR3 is TGTGCCAGCAGCTTAGTGACAGGGGCGTCCTACGAGCAGTACTTC.

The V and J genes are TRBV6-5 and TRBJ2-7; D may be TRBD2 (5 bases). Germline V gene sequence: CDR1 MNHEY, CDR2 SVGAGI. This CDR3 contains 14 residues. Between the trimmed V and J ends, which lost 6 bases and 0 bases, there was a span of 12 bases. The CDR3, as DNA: TGTGCCAGCAGCCTGCCCGGGAACTCCTACGAGCAGTACTTC. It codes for CASSLPGNSYEQYF.

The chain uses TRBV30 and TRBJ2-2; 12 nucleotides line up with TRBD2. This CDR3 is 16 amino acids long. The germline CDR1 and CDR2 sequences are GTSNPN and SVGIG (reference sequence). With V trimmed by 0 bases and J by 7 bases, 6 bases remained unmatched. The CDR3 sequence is CAWSVRLAGGFGELFF. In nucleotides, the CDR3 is TGTGCCTGGAGTGTACGCCTAGCGGGGGGGTTCGGGGAGCTGTTTTTT. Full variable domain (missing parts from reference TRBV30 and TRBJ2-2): SQTIHQWPATLVQPVGSPLSLECTVEGTSNPNLYWYRQAAGRGLQLLFYSVGIGQISSEVPQNLSASRPQDRQFILSSKKLLLSDSGFYLCAWSVRLAGGFGELFFGEGSRLTVL.

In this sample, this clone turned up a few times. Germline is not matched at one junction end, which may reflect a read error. In DNA form, the CDR3 reads TGCGCCGGACAGGGGGAAACCTACGAGCAGTACTTC. Protein product: CAGQGETYEQYF. The chain carries TRBV2 and TRBJ2-7, with TRBD1 matching over 10 bases. Germline V lookup: CDR1 SNHLY, CDR2 FYNNEI. CDR3 length equals 12 residues. The entire variable domain, with the rest obtained from reference TRBV2 and TRBJ2-7, is as follows: EPEVTQTPSHQVTQMGQEVILRCVPISNHLYFYWYRQILGQKVEFLVSFYNNEISEKSEIFDDQFSVERPDGSNFTLKIRSTKLEDSAMYFCAGQGETYEQYFGPGTRLTVT.

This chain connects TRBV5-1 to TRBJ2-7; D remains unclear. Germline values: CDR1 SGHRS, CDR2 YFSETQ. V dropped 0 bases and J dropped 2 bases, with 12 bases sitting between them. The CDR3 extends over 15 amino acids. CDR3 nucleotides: TGCGCCAGCAGCTTGGTGGGCAGTTATACCTACGAGCAGTACTTC. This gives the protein CASSLVGSYTYEQYF.

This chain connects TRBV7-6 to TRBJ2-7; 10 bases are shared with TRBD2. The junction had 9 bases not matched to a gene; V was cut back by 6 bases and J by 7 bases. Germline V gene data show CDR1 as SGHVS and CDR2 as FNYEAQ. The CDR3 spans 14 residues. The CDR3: CASSSRLAGTEQYF. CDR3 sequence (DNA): TGTGCCAGCAGTTCAAGACTAGCGGGCACAGAGCAGTACTTC.

The CDR3 reads CASSLDLAGVNEQFF. CDR3 sequence (DNA): TGCGCCAGCAGCTTGGATCTAGCGGGGGTCAATGAGCAGTTCTTC. The chain uses TRBV5-1 and TRBJ2-1, with TRBD2 matching over 10 bases. CDR1 and CDR2 from the germline V gene are SGHRS and YFSETQ. V was pared by 0 bases and J by 6 bases, with 3 bases of the junction left unmatched. This CDR3 has 15 residues. The full variable domain, its missing parts supplied by reference TRBV5-1 and TRBJ2-1, is KAGVTQTPRYLIKTRGQQVTLSCSPISGHRSVSWYQQTPGQGLQFLFEYFSETQRNKGNFPGRFSGRQFSNSRSEMNVSTLELGDSALYLCASSLDLAGVNEQFFGPGTRLTVL.

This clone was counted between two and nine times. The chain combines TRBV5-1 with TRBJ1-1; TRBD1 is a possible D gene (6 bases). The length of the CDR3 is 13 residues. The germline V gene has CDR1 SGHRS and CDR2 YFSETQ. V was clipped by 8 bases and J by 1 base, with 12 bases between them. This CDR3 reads CASQGQPNTEAFF. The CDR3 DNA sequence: TGCGCCAGTCAGGGACAACCGAACACTGAAGCTTTCTTT.

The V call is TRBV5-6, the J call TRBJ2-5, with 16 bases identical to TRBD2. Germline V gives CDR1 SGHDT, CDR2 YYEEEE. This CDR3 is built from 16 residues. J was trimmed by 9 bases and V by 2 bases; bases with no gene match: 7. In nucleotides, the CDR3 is TGTGCCAGCAGCTTCGGGACTAGCGGGGGGGCCGTGGCCCAGTACTTC. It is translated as CASSFGTSGGAVAQYF.

The DNA of the CDR3 is TGCAGTGCTAGGATTAGCTATGGCTACACCTTC. As protein: CSARISYGYTF. The genes are TRBV20-1 and TRBJ1-2; D not certain. Per the germline V gene, CDR1 is DFQATT and CDR2 is SNEGSKA (reference sequence). This CDR3 is built from 11 residues. The ends were cut back, 3 bases at V and 4 bases at J, with 6 bases in the middle.